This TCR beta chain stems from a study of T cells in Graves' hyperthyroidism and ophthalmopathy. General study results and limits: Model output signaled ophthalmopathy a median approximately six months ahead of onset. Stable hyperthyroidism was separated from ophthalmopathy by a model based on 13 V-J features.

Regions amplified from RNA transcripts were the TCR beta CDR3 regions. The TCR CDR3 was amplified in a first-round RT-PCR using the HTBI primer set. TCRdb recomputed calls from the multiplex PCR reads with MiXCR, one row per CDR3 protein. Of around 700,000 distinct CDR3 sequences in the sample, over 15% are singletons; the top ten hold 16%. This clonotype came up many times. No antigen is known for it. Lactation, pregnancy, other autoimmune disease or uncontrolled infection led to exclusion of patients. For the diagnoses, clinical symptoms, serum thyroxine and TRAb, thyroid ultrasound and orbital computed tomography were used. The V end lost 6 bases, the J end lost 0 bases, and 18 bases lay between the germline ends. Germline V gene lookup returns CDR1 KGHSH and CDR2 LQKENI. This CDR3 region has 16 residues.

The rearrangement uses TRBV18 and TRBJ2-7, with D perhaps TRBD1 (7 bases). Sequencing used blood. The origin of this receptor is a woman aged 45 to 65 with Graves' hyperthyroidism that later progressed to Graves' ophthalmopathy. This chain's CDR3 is CASSPRAEGASYEQYF. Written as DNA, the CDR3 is TGTGCCAGCTCCCCAAGGGCGGAGGGGGCCTCCTACGAGCAGTACTTC.